Listed here is a single T cell receptor beta chain. The antigen is unknown. The sample's time point: week 5, during vaccination. Vaccination used 300 ug of mutant IDH1 20-mer peptide per dose, with topical imiquimod. These data originate in a study of a mutant IDH1 vaccine in newly diagnosed glioma. TCRdb keeps only in-frame clones here, not all; method: immunoSEQ multiplex PCR. The data show 40,000 or so clones, 75% to 90% seen once. The sequencing used PBMCs, collected from a glioma patient whose treatment included an IDH1 peptide vaccine. The receptor comes from a man aged 35 to 55 with glioma.

The CDR3 DNA is TGCGCCAGCAGCTCAACTAGCCCTCCCTACGAGCAGTACTTC. Translated, it gives CASSSTSPPYEQYF. The chain carries TRBV5-1 and TRBJ2-7; D might be TRBD2 (6 bases). CDR3 size: 14 residues. CDR1 and CDR2 (germline): SGHRS, YFSETQ. The V end lost 3 bases, the J end lost 2 bases, and 12 bases lay between the germline ends.